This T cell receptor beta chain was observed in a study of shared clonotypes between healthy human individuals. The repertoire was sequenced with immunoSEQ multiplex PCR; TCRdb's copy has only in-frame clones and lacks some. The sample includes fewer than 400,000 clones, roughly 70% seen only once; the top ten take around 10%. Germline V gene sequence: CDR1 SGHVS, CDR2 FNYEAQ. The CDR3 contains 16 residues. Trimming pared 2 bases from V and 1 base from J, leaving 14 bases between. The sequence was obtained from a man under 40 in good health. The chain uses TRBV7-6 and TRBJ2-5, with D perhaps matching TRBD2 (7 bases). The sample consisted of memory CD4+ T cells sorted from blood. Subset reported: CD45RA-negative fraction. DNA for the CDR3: TGTGCCAGCAGCTTATACCCGGGGGGCCTCCAAGAGACCCAGTACTTC. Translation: CASSLYPGGLQETQYF. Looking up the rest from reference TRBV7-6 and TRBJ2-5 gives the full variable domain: GAGVSQSPRYKVTKRGQDVALRCDPISGHVSLYWYRQALGQGPEFLTYFNYEAQQDKSGLPNDRFSAERPEGSISTLTIQRTEQRDSAMYRCASSLYPGGLQETQYFGPGTRLLVL.